Shown below are 10 T cell receptor beta chains from a single sample sequenced in a study of blood T cell repertoires in COVID-19. Clones were read by immunoSEQ multiplex PCR, and TCRdb kept only the in-frame ones, dropping some. Here the sample spans roughly 250,000 clones, around 89% being singletons. Sequences were obtained from PBMCs or T cells enriched from blood (not recorded which). The receptors shown here come from a woman aged 40-49 years with acute COVID-19.

The chain joins TRBV9 to TRBJ2-1, with 10 bases aligning to TRBD2. CDR1 SGDLS and CDR2 YYNGEE come from the germline V gene. The CDR3 loop spans 16 amino acids. Losses at the gene ends were 7 bases for V and 7 bases for J; bases not matched to a gene: 14. The CDR3 sequence: CASATSGQTTGNEQFF. The CDR3 DNA is TGTGCCAGCGCGACTAGCGGGCAAACAACTGGTAATGAGCAGTTCTTC.

The rearrangement uses TRBV24-1 and TRBJ2-1, with a tentative D call TRBD1 (5 bases). This CDR3 is 12 amino acids long. V shed 5 bases and J shed 8 bases, with 9 bases lying between them. The germline V gene encodes CDR1 KGHDR and CDR2 SFDVKD. The CDR3 region is CATSAGNYEQFF. The DNA for the CDR3 is TGTGCCACCAGTGCAGGGAACTATGAGCAGTTCTTC.

This chain uses TRBV15 with TRBJ1-5, with D unclear. The CDR3 sequence is 15 residues long. V gave up 0 bases and J gave up 2 bases, with 8 bases separating them. The germline V gene encodes CDR1 LNHNV and CDR2 YYDKDF (reference sequence). This CDR3 is CATSRDRGRNQPQHF. In DNA form, the CDR3 reads TGTGCCACCAGCAGAGATCGAGGTCGCAATCAGCCCCAGCATTTT. Full variable domain (outside the CDR3, taken from reference TRBV15 and TRBJ1-5): DAMVIQNPRYQVTQFGKPVTLSCSQTLNHNVMYWYQQKSSQAPKLLFHYYDKDFNNEADTPDNFQSRRPNTSFCFLDIRSPGLGDTAMYLCATSRDRGRNQPQHFGDGTRLSIL.

The gene calls are TRBV6-4 and TRBJ2-1; 9 bases align to TRBD2. Germline CDR1 MRHNA, CDR2 SNTAGT. CDR3 length: 14 residues. V was clipped by 5 bases and J by 8 bases; unmatched bases: 7. The CDR3 region has the DNA TGTGCCAGCAGTTATGAGGGGACTAGCCATGAGCAGTTCTTC. This sequence encodes CASSYEGTSHEQFF.

The chain combines TRBV28 with TRBJ1-1, with unresolved D. Between the trimmed V and J ends, which lost 7 bases and 0 bases, there was a span of 9 bases. Germline V gene sequence: CDR1 MDHEN, CDR2 SYDVKM. This CDR3 is 13 amino acids long. The CDR3 DNA follows: TGTGCCAGCATAAGGGAGATGAACACTGAAGCTTTCTTT. Translating gives CASIREMNTEAFF.

The gene calls are TRBV7-9 and TRBJ2-2; the D is unclear. Trimming removed 1 base at V and 4 bases at J, with 10 bases between. Germline V gives CDR1 SEHNR, CDR2 FQNEAQ (reference sequence). This CDR3 comprises 15 residues. CDR3 amino acids: CASSLGGPTTGELFF. The CDR3 nucleotides read TGTGCCAGCAGCTTAGGAGGCCCAACCACCGGGGAGCTGTTTTTT. The whole variable domain, filled in from reference TRBV7-9 and TRBJ2-2, reads DTGVSQNPRHKITKRGQNVTFRCDPISEHNRLYWYRQTLGQGPEFLTYFQNEAQLEKSRLLSDRFSAERPKGSFSTLEIQRTEQGDSAMYLCASSLGGPTTGELFFGEGSRLTVL.

This chain joins TRBV4-2 and TRBJ2-3; 11 bases match TRBD2. Germline trimming cut 2 bases from V and 0 bases from J; bases unmatched to any gene: 7. Germline assignment: CDR1 LGHNA and CDR2 YNFKEQ. This CDR3 has 18 residues. Here the CDR3 reads CASSQILAGGGSTDTQYF. The CDR3 DNA follows: TGTGCCAGCAGCCAAATTTTAGCGGGAGGGGGGAGCACAGATACGCAGTATTTT.

This chain connects TRBV27 to TRBJ1-3; perhaps TRBD1 as D (5 bases). Germline CDR1 is MNHEY and CDR2 is SMNVEV (reference sequence). This CDR3 region has 17 residues. V was shortened by 0 bases and J by 4 bases, with 16 bases between the two germline ends. CDR3 sequence: CASSLSSRTSPGNTIYF. DNA for the CDR3: TGTGCCAGCAGTTTATCGTCCAGGACAAGTCCGGGAAACACCATATATTTT.

The rearrangement links TRBV12-3 or TRBV12-4 to TRBJ1-2; D ambiguous. Trimming shortened V by 7 bases and J by 0 bases, and 9 bases separated the two germline ends. The CDR3 extends over 13 amino acids. The CDR3 here is CASTSTTNYGYTF. DNA of the CDR3: TGTGCCAGCACCTCAACAACTAACTATGGCTACACCTTC.

The V and J genes are TRBV2 and TRBJ2-2, with unresolved D. CDR1 and CDR2 from the germline V gene are SNHLY and FYNNEI. The germline V and J ends were trimmed by 2 bases and 1 base, with 2 bases remaining between them. The CDR3 extends over 13 amino acids. DNA of the CDR3: TGTGCCAGCAGTGAACAGAACACCGGGGAGCTGTTTTTT. This codes for CASSEQNTGELFF.